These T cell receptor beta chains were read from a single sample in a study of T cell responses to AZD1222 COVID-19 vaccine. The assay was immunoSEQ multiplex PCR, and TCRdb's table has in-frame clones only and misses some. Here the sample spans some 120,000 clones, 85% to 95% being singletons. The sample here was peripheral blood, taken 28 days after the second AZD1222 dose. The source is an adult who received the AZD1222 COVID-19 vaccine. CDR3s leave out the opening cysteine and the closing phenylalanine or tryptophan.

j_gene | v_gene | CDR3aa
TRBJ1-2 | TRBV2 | ASRPLTGGDYGYT
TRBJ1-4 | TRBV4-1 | ASSQQGATTNEKLF
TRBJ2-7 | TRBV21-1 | ASSKGGGYTYEQY
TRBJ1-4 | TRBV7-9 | ASSRDGRTNEKLF
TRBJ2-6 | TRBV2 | ASRGSLGGANVLT
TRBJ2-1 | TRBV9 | ASSVTGPTDNEQF
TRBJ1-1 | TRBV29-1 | SVGSGEGSEAF
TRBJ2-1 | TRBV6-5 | ASTSGRIYNEQF
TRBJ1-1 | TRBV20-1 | SARWGTEAF
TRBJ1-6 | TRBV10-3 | AISFSGPNSYNSPLH
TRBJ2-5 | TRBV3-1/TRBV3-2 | ASSQAVTTTQY
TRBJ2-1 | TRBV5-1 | ASSTWTSGENEQF
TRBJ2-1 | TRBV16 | ASSQWGSGEQF
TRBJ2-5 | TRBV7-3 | ASSSGSAETQY
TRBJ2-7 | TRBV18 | ASSPSTGSLEQY
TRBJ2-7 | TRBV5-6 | ASSGTDRAYEQY
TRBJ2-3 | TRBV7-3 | ASSTGSGRAGADTQY
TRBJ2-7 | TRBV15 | ATSRGQGTYEQY
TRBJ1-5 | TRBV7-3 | ASSLRGGNQPQH
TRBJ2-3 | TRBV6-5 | ASSYRSGPDTQY
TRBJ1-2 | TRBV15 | ATSRDSYGYT
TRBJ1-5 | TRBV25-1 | ASSEGSGDQPQH
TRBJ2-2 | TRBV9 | ASSVLGNTGELF
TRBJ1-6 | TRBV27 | ASSLGSPLH
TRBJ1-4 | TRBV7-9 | ASSLDGTGWEKLF
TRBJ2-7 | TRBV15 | ATSRRISVDPYEQY
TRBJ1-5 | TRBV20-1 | SASRKVNQPQH
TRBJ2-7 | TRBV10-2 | ASSELAGEVYEQY
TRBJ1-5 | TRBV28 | ASSFGFSPGTGVNNQPQH
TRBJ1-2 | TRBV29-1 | SVEEPASRGYT
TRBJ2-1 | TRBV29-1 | SVLPRDSNYNEQF
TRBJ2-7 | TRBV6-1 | ARTLAGEGEQY
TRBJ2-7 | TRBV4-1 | ASSQVWSGSGYEQY
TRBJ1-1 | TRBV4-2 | ASSQPLQAWGEAF
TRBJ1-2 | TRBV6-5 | ASGGDSLSGYT
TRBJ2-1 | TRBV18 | ASSPQGSNEQF
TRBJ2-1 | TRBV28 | ASSRGIAGVSEQF
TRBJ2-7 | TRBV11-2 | ASSLGLGDYYEQY
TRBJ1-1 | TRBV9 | ASSEPWGLNTEAF
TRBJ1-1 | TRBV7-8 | ASSWPGLNTEAF
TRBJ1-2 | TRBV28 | ASRTTGRSYGYT
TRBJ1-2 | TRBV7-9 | ASNLENTQGRHGYT
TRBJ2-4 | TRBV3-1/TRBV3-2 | ASSQEGQGLHIQY
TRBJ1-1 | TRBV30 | ASGGVNTEAF
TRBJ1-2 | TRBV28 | ASSFRDGYT
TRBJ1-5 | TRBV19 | ASSIPPGTFGQPQH
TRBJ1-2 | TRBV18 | ASSPTVNYGYT
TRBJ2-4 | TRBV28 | ASSPLNNIQY